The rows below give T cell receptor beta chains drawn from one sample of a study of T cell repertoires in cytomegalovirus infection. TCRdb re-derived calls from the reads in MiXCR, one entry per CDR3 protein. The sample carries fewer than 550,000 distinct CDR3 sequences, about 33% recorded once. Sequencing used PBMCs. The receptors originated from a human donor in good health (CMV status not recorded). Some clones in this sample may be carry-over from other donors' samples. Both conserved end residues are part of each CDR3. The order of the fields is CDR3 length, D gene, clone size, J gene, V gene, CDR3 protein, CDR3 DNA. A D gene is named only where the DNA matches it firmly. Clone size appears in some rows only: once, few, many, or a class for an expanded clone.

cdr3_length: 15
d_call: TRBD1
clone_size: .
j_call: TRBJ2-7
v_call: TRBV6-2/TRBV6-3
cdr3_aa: CASRRRGQGSYEQYF
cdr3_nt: TGTGCCAGCAGGAGACGGGGACAGGGCTCCTACGAGCAGTACTTC

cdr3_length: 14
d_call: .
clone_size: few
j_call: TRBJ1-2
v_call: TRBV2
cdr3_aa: CASSEAGQARIYTF
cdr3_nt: TGTGCCAGCAGTGAAGCGGGACAAGCTAGGATCTACACCTTC

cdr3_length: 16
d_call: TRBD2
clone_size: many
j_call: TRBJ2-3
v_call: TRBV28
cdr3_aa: CASKLAGGPNPDTQYF
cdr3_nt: TGTGCCAGCAAACTAGCGGGGGGACCAAACCCAGATACGCAGTATTTT

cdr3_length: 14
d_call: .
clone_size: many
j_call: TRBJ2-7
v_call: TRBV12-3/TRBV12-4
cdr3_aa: CASSLHGGSYEQYF
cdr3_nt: TGTGCCAGCAGTTTACACGGCGGGTCCTACGAGCAGTACTTC

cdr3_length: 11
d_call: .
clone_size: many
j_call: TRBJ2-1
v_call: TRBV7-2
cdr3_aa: CASSPMLEQFF
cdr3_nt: TGTGCCAGCAGCCCCATGTTGGAGCAGTTCTTC

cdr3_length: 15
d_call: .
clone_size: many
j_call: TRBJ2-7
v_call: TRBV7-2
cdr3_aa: CASSLQPSGTYEQYF
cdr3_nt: TGTGCCAGCAGCCTCCAACCATCAGGGACCTACGAGCAGTACTTC

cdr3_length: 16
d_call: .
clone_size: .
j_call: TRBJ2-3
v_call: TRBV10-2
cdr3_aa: CAIDPSTGDPADTQYF
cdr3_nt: TGCGCCATCGACCCGTCCACGGGGGACCCCGCAGATACGCAGTATTTT

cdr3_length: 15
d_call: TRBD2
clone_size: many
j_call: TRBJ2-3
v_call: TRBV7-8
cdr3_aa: CASSPWSGGRDTQYF
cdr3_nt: TGTGCCAGCAGCCCCTGGTCGGGGGGTAGGGATACGCAGTATTTT

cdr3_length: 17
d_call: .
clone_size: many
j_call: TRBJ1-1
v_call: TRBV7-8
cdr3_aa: CASSLPTFIYMNTEAFF
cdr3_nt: TGTGCCAGCAGCTTACCCACCTTTATATACATGAACACTGAAGCTTTCTTT

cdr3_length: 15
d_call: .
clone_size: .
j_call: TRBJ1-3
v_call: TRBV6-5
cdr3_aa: CASSYQSSSGNTIYF
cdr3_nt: TGTGCCAGCAGTTACCAGAGCTCCTCTGGAAACACCATATATTTT

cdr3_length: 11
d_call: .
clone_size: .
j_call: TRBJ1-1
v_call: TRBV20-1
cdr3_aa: CSARTYTEAFF
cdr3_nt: TGCAGTGCTAGAACGTACACTGAAGCTTTCTTT

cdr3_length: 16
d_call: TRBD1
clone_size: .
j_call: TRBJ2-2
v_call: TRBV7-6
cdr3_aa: CASSSSTGANTGELFF
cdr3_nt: TGTGCCAGCAGCTCCTCGACAGGGGCGAACACCGGGGAGCTGTTTTTT

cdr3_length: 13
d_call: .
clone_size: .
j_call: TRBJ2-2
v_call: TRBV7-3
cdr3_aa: CASSVFGAGELFF
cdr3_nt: TGTGCCAGCAGCGTCTTTGGGGCCGGGGAGCTGTTTTTT

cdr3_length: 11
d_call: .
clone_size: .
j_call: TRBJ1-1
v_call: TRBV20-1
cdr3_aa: CSANRAPEAFF
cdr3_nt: TGCAGTGCTAATCGGGCCCCTGAAGCTTTCTTT

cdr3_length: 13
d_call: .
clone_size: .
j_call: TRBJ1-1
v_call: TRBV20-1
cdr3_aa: CSAKDGTYTEAFF
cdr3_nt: TGCAGTGCCAAGGACGGGACATACACTGAAGCTTTCTTT

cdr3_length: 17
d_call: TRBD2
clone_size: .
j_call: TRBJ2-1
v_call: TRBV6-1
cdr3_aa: CASSEVKLAGRIDEQFF
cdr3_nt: TGTGCCAGCAGTGAAGTAAAACTAGCGGGGCGTATCGATGAGCAGTTCTTC

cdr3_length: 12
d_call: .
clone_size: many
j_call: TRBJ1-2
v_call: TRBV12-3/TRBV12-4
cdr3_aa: CASSLGLYGYTF
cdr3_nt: TGTGCCAGCAGTCTGGGACTTTATGGCTACACCTTC